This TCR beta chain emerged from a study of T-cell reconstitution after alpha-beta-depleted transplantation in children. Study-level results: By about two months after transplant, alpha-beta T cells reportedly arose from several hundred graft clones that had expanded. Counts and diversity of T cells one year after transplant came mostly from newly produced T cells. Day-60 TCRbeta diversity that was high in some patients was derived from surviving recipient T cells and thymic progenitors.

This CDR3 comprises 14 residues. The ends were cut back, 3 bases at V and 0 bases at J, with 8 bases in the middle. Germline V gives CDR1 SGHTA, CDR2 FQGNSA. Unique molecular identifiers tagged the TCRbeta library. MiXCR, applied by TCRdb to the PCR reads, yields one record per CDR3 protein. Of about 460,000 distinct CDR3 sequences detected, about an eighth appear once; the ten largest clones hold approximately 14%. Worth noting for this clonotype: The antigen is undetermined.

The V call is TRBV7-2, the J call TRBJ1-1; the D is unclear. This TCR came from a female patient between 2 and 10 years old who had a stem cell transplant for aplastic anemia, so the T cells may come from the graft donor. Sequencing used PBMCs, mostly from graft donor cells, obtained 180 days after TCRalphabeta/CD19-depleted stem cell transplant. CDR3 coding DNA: TGTGCCAGCAGCTTGAGGGTCATGAACACTGAAGCTTTCTTT. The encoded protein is CASSLRVMNTEAFF. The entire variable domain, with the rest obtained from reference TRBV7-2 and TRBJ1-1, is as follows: GAGVSQSPSNKVTEKGKDVELRCDPISGHTALYWYRQSLGQGLEFLIYFQGNSAPDKSGLPSDRFSAERTGGSVSTLTIQRTQQEDSAVYLCASSLRVMNTEAFFGQGTRLTVV.